This TCR beta chain was profiled in a study of Graves' ophthalmopathy and Graves' hyperthyroidism (dated by TCRdb to 2017 to 2018). Regarding the complete study: Peripheral blood was collected at initial diagnosis, before any treatment. To tell Graves' ophthalmopathy apart from Graves' hyperthyroidism, and to predict which patients would progress to ophthalmopathy, the study relied on TCR beta repertoire signatures. In total, around 130 blood samples were TCR-sequenced: under 45 ophthalmopathy, under 85 hyperthyroidism and approximately 17 hyperthyroidism-to-ophthalmopathy patients. To explore V-J signatures that separate ophthalmopathy from hyperthyroidism, a discovery set of about 96 patients was enrolled, consisting of 43 with ophthalmopathy and approximately 57 with stable hyperthyroidism. The independent validation cohort included about 19 hyperthyroidism patients plus 17 patients who later progressed from hyperthyroidism to ophthalmopathy. In over 5 hyperthyroidism patients, the T-cell repertoires found in thyroid tissue were compared with those found in blood. Following sample collection, hyperthyroidism patients were given methimazole at a starting dose of 30 mg daily, and ophthalmopathy patients were given high-dose intravenous methylprednisolone. For training and testing, the roughly 97 patients in the discovery cohort were randomly divided in a 7:3 ratio.

For repertoire sequencing, the TCR beta CDR3 regions were amplified from RNA transcripts. HTBI primers and the Qiagen OneStep RT-PCR kit were used in a first-round RT-PCR, which was followed by a second-round multiplex PCR, size selection and purification. Libraries were sequenced on an Illumina HiSeq2000 using paired-end 100 bp reads. The source study handled its data this way. SOAPnuke was used for read processing, and reads with adapters, uncalled bases, a mean Phred below 15, or no exact constant-primer or identifier match were discarded. COPE v1.2.5 was used to merge high-quality paired reads. Each unique nucleotide sequence was treated as a clonotype, and MiTCR v1.1 was used to align the clonotypes to the IMGT TRB V, D and J references. Analysis was restricted to V-J combinations with a frequency above 0.0001, which covered 99.2% of repertoires. A TCR clonal expansion and chaos score per V-J combination was defined as the ratio of F50 clonal expansion to chaos observed in the TCRdist matrix. Welch's t-statistics and random forest were used to reduce features to approximately 13 V-J combinations, which were fed into a naive Bayes classifier. The Morisita-Horn index was used to measure how similar the thyroid and blood repertoires were. TCRdb trimmed public reads at Q25 via fastp, called clones via MiXCR and kept in-frame beta chains. All rows with the same CDR3 protein become a single entry with the most common DNA and genes. The V and J calls and clone size are TCRdb's, not the authors'. The sample table holds about 210,000 distinct CDR3 sequences, of which 25% to 35% were seen once. The top ten hold 9.1% of the sample.

Per the germline V gene (reference sequence), SEHNR is the CDR1 and FQNEAQ is the CDR2. The CDR3 has 14 amino acids, counting the end cysteine and phenylalanine. Of the read, only the CDR3 DNA is kept; its 42 bases are in frame from base 1. V sheds 5 bases and J sheds 3 bases, leaving 13 bases between their ends. Patients with ophthalmopathy had moderately to severely active disease, with a Clinical Activity Score of 3 or more, a NOSPECS grade of 4 or more, and a disease duration of less than 3 months. Anyone with other autoimmune diseases, uncontrolled infections, pregnancy or lactation was excluded from the study. Clinical symptoms, serum thyroxine, TRAb, thyroid ultrasound and orbital computed tomography formed the basis of the diagnosis. Using Ficoll-Paque density gradient centrifugation, PBMCs were isolated from 8.5 to 10 ml of fresh peripheral blood. Total RNA was extracted with Trizol reagent and quality-checked on an Agilent 2100 Bioanalyzer.

There are many counts of this clonotype. Which antigen it targets is not known. Base qualities were left out, and no much larger clone turns up one base away. The investigation overall reported the following: Most expanded thyroid clonotypes with a frequency above 0.001 also appeared in blood, which suggests that blood repertoires may reflect the immune response in the thyroid. Sample size was not predetermined statistically, and investigators were not blinded to group allocation. In validation, the model predicted ophthalmopathy progression with roughly 68% sensitivity and 72.22% specificity; 12 predicted patients were CT-confirmed with GO in a median of approximately 6.5 months. In cross-validation, the 13-signature model distinguished ophthalmopathy from stable hyperthyroidism with 87.88% sensitivity and around 83% specificity, while in the test set the corresponding values were 80% and 75%.

The chain employs TRBV7-9 and TRBJ2-5, and perhaps TRBD1 as D gene, on 6 matching bases. This sequence was found in a man aged 45-65 years with Graves' ophthalmopathy. Donor details come from another sample of the same person, matched by shared clones. Sequenced input: peripheral blood. The DNA sequence reads TGTGCCAGCAGCGGATACAGGGACAAAGAGACCCAGTACTTC. This codes for CASSGYRDKETQYF.